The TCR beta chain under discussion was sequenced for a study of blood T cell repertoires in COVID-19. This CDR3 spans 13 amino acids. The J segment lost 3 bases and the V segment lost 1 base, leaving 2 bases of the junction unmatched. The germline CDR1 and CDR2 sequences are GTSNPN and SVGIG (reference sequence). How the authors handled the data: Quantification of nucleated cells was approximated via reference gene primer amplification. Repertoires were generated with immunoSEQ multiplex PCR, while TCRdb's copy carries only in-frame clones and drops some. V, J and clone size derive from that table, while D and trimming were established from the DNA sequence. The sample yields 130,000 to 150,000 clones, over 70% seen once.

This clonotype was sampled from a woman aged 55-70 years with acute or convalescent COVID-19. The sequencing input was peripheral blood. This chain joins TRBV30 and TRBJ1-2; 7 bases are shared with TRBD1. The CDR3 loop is CAWSGQGYYGYTF. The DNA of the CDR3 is TGTGCCTGGAGTGGACAGGGTTACTATGGCTACACCTTC.